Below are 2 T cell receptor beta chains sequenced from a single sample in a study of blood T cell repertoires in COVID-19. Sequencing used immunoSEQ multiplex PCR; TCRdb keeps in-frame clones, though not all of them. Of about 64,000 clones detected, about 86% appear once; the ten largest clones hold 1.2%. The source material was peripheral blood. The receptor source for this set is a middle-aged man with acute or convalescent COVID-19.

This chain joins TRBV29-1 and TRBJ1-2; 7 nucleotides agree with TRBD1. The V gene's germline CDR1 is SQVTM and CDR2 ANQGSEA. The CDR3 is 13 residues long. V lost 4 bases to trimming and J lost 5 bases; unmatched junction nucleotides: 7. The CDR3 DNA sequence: TGCAGCGTTGCTAGGGACAGAGAATATGGCTACACCTTC. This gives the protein CSVARDREYGYTF.

The CDR3 spells CASSVDRSNSPLHF. The DNA of the CDR3 is TGTGCCAGCAGCGTAGACAGGAGTAATTCACCCCTCCACTTT. The V and J genes are TRBV9 and TRBJ1-6; D might be TRBD1 (5 bases). Germline V gene lookup returns CDR1 SGDLS and CDR2 YYNGEE. The germline V and J ends were trimmed by 0 bases and 6 bases, with 7 bases remaining between them. The CDR3 length is 14 residues.